This passage covers 5 T cell receptor beta chains from one sample sequenced in a study of CD8+ T cells in alopecia areata. Treatment here: oral pan-JAK inhibitor, 5-10 mg twice daily. In each case, RNA was isolated and then reverse transcribed into cDNA as the sequencing template. Clones were sequenced by immunoSEQ multiplex PCR, and TCRdb holds only the in-frame ones, with some missing. Of 150,000 to 200,000 clones in the sample, over 55% are singletons; the top ten hold over 0.9%. The sequencing here drew on CD4+ T cells sorted from blood, taken at week 24, from a patient treated with tofacitinib. These receptors were taken from a human donor with alopecia areata.

The chain combines TRBV5-6 with TRBJ2-5; the D is unclear. The length of the CDR3 is 12 residues. CDR1 and CDR2 (germline): SGHDT, YYEEEE. V gave up 1 base and J gave up 5 bases, with 6 bases separating them. Here the CDR3 reads CASSLTGETQYF. CDR3 in DNA: TGTGCCAGCAGCTTGACCGGGGAGACCCAGTACTTC.

On this clone itself: This is likely a read error, given that the CDR3 carries no conserved phenylalanine or tryptophan at its end. It is unclear where the CDR3 begins or ends on the DNA, so no DNA is shown, and the CDR3 is as TCRdb lists it. The V and J genes are TRBV14 and TRBJ1-1; the D call in the table, TRBD1, was not verified against the DNA. Per germline, CDR1 SGHDN and CDR2 FVKESK. From its first to its last residue, the CDR3 has 11 amino acids. CDR3 residues: CASSQLRQGWV.

V gene TRBV30 combines with J gene TRBJ1-2; D gene uncertain. V was shortened by 2 bases and J by 0 bases, with 4 bases between the two germline ends. CDR1 and CDR2 from the germline V gene are GTSNPN and SVGIG (reference sequence). CDR3 length: 12 residues. The CDR3 DNA reads TGTGCCTGGAGTAACTCTAACTATGGCTACACCTTC. Its protein is CAWSNSNYGYTF.

This clone was detected once. The J gene is TRBJ1-1, the V gene TRBV29-1; D gene uncertain. CDR1 is SQVTM and CDR2 is ANQGSEA in the germline V gene. Trimming took 4 bases from V and 2 from J, leaving 14 bases between them. The CDR3 totals 14 residues. In DNA, the CDR3 is TGCAGCGTTGTCGGCCAACATTCAAACACTGAAGCTTTCTTT. Residues: CSVVGQHSNTEAFF.

J is TRBJ1-4 and V is TRBV6-1; D is ambiguous. The germline V gene has CDR1 MNHNS and CDR2 SASEGT. This CDR3 contains 11 residues. The V end was cut by 10 bases, the J end by 5 bases, with 8 bases between. The CDR3 region has the DNA TGTGCCACTGGGATCAATGAAAAACTGTTTTTT. Translated, it gives CATGINEKLFF.